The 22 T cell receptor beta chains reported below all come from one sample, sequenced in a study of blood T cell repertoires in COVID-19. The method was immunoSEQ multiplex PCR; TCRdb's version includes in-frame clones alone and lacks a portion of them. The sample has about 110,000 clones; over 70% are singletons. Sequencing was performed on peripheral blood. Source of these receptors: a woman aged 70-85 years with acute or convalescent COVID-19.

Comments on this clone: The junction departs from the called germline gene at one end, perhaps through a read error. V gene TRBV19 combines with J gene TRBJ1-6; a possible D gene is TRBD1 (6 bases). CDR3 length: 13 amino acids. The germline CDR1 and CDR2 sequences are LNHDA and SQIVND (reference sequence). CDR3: CASSLDRSTPLHF. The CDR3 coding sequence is TGTGCCAGTAGTCTAGACAGGTCTACACCCCTCCACTTT.

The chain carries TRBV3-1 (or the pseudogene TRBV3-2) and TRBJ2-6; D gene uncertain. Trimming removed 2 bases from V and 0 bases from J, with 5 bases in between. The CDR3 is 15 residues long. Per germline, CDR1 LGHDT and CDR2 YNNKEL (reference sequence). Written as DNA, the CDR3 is TGTGCCAGCAGCCAACTGAGCTCTGGGGCCAACGTCCTGACTTTC. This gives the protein CASSQLSSGANVLTF.

The CDR3 is CASEAAGGTDTQYF. The CDR3 DNA sequence: TGTGCCAGCGAGGCGGCGGGGGGAACAGATACGCAGTATTTT. The V gene is TRBV21-1, the J gene TRBJ2-3; TRBD2 was called by the table and not checked on the DNA. TRBV21-1 is given as a pseudogene. This CDR3 region has 14 residues.

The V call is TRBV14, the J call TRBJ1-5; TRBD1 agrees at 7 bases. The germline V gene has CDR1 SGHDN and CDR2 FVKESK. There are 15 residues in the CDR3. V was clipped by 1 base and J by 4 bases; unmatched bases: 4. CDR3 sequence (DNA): TGTGCCAGCAGCCAAGGGGACAGTCTGAATCAGCCCCAGCATTTT. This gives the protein CASSQGDSLNQPQHF.

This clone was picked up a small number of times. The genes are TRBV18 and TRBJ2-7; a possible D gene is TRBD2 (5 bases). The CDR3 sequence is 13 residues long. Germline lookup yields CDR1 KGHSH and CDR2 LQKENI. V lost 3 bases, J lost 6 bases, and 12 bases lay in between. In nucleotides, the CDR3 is TGTGCCAGCTCACCCCGGGAAGGTGGCGAGCAGTACTTC. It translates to CASSPREGGEQYF.

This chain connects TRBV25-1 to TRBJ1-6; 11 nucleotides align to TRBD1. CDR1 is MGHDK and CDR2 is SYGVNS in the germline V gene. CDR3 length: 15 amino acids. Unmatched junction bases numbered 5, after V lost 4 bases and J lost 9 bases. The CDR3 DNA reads TGTGCCAGCAGTGGGACAGGGGGCAAGGCTTCACCCCTCCACTTT. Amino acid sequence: CASSGTGGKASPLHF.

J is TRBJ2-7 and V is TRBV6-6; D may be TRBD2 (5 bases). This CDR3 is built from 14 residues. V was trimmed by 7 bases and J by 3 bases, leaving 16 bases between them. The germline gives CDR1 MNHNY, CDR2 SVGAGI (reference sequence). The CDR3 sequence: CASTQSDSYYEQYF. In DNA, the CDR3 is TGTGCCAGCACCCAATCGGACTCATACTACGAGCAGTACTTC.

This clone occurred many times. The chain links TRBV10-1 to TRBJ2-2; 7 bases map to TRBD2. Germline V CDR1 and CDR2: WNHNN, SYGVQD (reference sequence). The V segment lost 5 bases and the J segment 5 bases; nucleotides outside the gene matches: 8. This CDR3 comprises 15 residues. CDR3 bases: TGCGCCAGCAGTCCGACCCCGGGAGGAACCGGGGAGCTGTTTTTT. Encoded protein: CASSPTPGGTGELFF.

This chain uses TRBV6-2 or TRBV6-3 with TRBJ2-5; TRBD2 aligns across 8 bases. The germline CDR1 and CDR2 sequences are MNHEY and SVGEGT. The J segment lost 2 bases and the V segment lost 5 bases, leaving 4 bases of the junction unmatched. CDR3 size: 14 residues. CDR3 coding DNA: TGTGCCAGCAGTCGGGGGGGGACACAAGAGACCCAGTACTTC. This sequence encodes CASSRGGTQETQYF.

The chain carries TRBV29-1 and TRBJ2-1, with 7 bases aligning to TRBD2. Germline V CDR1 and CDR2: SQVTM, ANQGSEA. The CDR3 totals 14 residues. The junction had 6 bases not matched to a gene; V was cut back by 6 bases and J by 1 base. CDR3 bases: TGCAGCGTCCCAGCGGGGTCTTCCTACAATGAGCAGTTCTTC. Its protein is CSVPAGSSYNEQFF.

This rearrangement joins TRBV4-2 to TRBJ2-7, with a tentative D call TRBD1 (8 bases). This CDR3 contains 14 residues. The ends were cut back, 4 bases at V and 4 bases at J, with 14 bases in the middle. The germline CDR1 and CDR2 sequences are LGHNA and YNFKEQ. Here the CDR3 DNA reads TGTGCCAGCAGCCCACAGGGGGGGAGGTACGAGCAGTACTTC. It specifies CASSPQGGRYEQYF.

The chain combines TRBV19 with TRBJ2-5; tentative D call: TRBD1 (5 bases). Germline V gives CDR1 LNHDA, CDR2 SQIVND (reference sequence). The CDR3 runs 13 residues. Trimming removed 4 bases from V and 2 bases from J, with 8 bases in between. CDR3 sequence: CASSTRQQETQYF. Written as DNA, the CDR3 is TGTGCCAGTAGTACCCGACAGCAAGAGACCCAGTACTTC.

The CDR3 loop reads CASSAGQAVLYEQYF. The CDR3 DNA is TGTGCCAGCAGCGCCGGACAGGCCGTTCTCTACGAGCAGTACTTC. The chain joins TRBV5-4 to TRBJ2-7, with 7 bases lining up with TRBD1. The CDR3 is 15 amino acids. Germline CDR1 and CDR2: SGHNT and YYREEE (reference sequence). Germline trimming cut 4 bases from V and 3 bases from J; bases unmatched to any gene: 10.

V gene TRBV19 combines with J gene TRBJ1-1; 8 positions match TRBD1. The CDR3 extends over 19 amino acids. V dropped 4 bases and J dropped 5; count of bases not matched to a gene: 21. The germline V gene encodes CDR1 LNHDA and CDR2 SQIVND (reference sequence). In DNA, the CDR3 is TGTGCCAGTAGTACCGAAATATCTGACAGGGGAGTGGTTGAAACTGAAGCTTTCTTT. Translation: CASSTEISDRGVVETEAFF.

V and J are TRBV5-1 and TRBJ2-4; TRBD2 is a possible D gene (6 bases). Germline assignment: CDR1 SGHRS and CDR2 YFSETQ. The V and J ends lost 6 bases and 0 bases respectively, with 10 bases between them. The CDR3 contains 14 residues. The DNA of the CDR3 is TGCGCCAGCAAGGCTAGCGAAGCCAAAAACATTCAGTACTTC. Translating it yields CASKASEAKNIQYF.

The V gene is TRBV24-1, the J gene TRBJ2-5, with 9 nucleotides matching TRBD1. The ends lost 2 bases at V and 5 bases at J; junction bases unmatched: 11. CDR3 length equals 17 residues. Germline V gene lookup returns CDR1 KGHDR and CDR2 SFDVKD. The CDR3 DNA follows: TGTGCCACCAGTGATTATCCCCGGGACAGGGCATCGGAGACCCAGTACTTC. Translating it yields CATSDYPRDRASETQYF.

The CDR3 DNA sequence: TGTGCCAGCAGCGGTGGGGCTAGCGGGACTACAGATACGCAGTATTTT. Its translation is CASSGGASGTTDTQYF. The V call is TRBV9, the J call TRBJ2-3, with TRBD2 identical over 9 bases. Per germline, CDR1 SGDLS and CDR2 YYNGEE. V lost 3 bases to trimming and J lost 3 bases; unmatched junction nucleotides: 8. This CDR3 has 16 residues.

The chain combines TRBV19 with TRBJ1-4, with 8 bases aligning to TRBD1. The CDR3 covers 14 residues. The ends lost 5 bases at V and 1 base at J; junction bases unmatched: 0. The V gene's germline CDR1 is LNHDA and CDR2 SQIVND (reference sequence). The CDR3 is CASSDRGTNEKLFF. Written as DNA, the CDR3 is TGTGCCAGTAGTGACAGGGGAACTAATGAAAAACTGTTTTTT.

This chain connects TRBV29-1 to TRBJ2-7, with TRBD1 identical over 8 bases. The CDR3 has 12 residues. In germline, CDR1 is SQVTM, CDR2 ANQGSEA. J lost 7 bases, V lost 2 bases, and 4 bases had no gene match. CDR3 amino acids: CSVEQGAREQYF. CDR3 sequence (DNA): TGCAGCGTTGAACAGGGGGCGAGGGAGCAGTACTTC.

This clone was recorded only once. CDR3 amino acids: CASSLEDSLSPYGYTF. Written as DNA, the CDR3 is TGCGCCAGCAGCTTGGAGGACAGCCTAAGTCCCTATGGCTACACCTTC. V is TRBV5-1 and J is TRBJ1-2; D is possibly TRBD1 (6 bases). With 0 bases removed from V and 4 bases from J, the gap between germline ends came to 16 bases. The CDR3 consists of 16 residues. Per germline, CDR1 SGHRS and CDR2 YFSETQ.

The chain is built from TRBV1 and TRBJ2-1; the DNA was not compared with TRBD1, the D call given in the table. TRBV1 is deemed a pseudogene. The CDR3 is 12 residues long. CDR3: CTSPPGGNEQFF. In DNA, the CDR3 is TGCACCAGCCCCCCAGGGGGCAATGAGCAGTTCTTC.

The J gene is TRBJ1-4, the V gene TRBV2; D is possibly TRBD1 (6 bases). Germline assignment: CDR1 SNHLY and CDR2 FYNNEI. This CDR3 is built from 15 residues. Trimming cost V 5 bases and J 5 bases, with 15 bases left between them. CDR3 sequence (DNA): TGTGCCAGCAGTTATCAGGGGACGGCCAATGAAAAACTGTTTTTT. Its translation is CASSYQGTANEKLFF.